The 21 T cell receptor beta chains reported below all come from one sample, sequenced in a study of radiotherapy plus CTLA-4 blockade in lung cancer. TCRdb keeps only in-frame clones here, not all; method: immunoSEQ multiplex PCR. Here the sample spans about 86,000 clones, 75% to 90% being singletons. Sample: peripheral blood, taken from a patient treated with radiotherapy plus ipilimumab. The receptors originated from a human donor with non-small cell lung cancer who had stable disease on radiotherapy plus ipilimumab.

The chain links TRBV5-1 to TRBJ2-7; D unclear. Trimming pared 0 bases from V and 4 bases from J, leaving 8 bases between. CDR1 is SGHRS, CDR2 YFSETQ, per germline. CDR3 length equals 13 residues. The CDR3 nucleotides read TGCGCCAGCAGCTTGGAACAGTCTTACGAGCAGTACTTC. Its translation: CASSLEQSYEQYF.

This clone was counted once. The CDR3 nucleotides are TGTGCCAGCAGCAAAGAAGGCCTCCCTGGGGGATCAGAGCAGTACTTC. It encodes CASSKEGLPGGSEQYF. The V and J genes are TRBV21-1 and TRBJ2-7. TRBV21-1 is assigned pseudogene status. The CDR3 has 16 residues.

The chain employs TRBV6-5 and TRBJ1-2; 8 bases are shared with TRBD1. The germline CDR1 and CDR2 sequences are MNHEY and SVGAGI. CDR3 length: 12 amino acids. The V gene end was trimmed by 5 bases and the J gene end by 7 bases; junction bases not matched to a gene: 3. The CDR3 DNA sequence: TGTGCCAGCAGTCGACAGGGGTTTGGCTACACCTTC. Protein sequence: CASSRQGFGYTF.

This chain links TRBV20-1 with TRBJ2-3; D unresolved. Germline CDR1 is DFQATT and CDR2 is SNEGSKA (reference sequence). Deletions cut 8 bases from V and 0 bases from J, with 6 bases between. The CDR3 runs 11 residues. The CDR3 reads CSYTSTDTQYF. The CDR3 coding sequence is TGCAGTTATACTAGCACAGATACGCAGTATTTT.

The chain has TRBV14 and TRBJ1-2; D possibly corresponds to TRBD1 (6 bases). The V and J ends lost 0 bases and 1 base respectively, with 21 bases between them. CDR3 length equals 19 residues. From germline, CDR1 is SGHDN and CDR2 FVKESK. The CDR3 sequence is CASSQEDSTGKQVNYGYTF. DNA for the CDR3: TGTGCCAGCAGCCAAGAAGACAGTACAGGGAAACAAGTTAACTATGGCTACACCTTC. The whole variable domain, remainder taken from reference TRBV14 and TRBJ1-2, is EAGVTQFPSHSVIEKGQTVTLRCDPISGHDNLYWYRRVMGKEIKFLLHFVKESKQDESGMPNNRFLAERTGGTYSTLKVQPAELEDSGVYFCASSQEDSTGKQVNYGYTFGSGTRLTVV.

The CDR3 here is CASSLGTGEDNSPLHF. DNA of the CDR3: TGCGCCAGCAGCTTGGGGACAGGGGAAGACAATTCACCCCTCCACTTT. The chain employs TRBV5-1 and TRBJ1-6; 9 bases map to TRBD1. This CDR3 is 16 amino acids long. V was pared by 0 bases and J by 7 bases, with 5 bases of the junction left unmatched. Germline V CDR1 and CDR2: SGHRS, YFSETQ.

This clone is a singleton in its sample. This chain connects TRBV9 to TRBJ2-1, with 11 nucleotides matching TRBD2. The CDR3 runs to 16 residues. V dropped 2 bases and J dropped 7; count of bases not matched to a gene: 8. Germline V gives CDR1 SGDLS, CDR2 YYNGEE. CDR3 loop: CASSVSSGRTGNEQFF. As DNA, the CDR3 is TGTGCCAGCAGCGTTTCTAGCGGGAGGACTGGGAATGAGCAGTTCTTC.

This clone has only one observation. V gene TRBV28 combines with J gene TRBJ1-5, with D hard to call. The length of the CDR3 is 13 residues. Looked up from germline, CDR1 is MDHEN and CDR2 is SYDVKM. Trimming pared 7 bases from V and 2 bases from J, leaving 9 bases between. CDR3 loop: CASKGRGNQPQHF. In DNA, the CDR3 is TGTGCCAGCAAGGGAAGGGGCAATCAGCCCCAGCATTTT.

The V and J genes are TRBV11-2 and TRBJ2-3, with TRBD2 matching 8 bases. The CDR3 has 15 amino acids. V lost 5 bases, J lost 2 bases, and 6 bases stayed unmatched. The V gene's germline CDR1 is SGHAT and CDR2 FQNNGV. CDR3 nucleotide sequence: TGTGCCAGCAGCCCCCGCGGGGGGTACACAGATACGCAGTATTTT. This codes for CASSPRGGYTDTQYF. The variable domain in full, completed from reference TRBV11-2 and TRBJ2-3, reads EAGVAQSPRYKIIEKRQSVAFWCNPISGHATLYWYQQILGQGPKLLIQFQNNGVVDDSQLPKDRFSAERLKGVDSTLKIQPAKLEDSAVYLCASSPRGGYTDTQYFGPGTRLTVL.

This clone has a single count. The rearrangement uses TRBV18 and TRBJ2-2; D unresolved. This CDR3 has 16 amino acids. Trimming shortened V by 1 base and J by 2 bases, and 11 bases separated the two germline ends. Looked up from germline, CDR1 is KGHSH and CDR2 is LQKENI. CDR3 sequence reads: CASSPLQFDNTGELFF. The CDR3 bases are TGTGCCAGCTCACCACTTCAGTTTGATAACACCGGGGAGCTGTTTTTT.

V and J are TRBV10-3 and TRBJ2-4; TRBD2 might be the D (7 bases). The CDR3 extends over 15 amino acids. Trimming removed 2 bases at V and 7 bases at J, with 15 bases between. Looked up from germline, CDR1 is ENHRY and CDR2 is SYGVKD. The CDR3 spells CAISEQAGAMNIQYF. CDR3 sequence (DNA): TGTGCCATCAGTGAGCAGGCGGGGGCTATGAACATTCAGTACTTC.

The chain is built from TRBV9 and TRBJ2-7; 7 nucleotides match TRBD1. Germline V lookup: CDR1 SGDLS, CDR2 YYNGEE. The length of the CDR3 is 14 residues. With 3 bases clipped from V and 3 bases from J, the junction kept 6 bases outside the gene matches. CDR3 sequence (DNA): TGTGCCAGCAGCGCGAGGGACAGTGACTACGAGCAGTACTTC. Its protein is CASSARDSDYEQYF.

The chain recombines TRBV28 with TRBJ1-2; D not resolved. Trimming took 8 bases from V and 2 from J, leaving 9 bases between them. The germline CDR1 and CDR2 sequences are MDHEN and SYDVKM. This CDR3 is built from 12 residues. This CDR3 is CASWEFNYGYTF. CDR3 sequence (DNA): TGTGCCAGCTGGGAATTCAACTATGGCTACACCTTC.

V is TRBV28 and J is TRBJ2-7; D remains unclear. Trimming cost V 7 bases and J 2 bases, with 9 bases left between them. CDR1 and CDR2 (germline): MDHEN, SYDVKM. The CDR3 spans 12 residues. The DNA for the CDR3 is TGTGCCAGCAACGGTCCTCCCTACGAGCAGTACTTC. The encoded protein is CASNGPPYEQYF.

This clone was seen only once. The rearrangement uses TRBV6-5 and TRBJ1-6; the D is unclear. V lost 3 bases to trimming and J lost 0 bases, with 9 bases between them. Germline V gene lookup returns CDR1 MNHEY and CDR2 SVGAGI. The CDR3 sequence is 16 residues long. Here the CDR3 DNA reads TGTGCCAGCAGTTATGACTCCATCTCCTATAATTCACCCCTCCACTTT. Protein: CASSYDSISYNSPLHF.

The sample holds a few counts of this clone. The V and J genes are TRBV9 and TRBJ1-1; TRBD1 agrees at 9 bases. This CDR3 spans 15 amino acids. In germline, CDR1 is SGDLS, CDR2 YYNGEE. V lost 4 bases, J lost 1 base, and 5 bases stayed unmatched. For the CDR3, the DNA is TGTGCCAGCAGCCCTACAGGGGGCGCGAACACTGAAGCTTTCTTT. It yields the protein CASSPTGGANTEAFF.

For the CDR3, the DNA is TGTGCCAGCAGAAAAATACAGGGCCACGAGCAGTACTTC. It translates to CASRKIQGHEQYF. The J gene is TRBJ2-7, the V gene TRBV5-6; D perhaps matches TRBD1 (6 bases). The CDR3 is made up of 13 amino acids. Germline CDR1 SGHDT, CDR2 YYEEEE. Trimming took off 5 bases at V and 5 bases at J, with 14 bases between the two ends.

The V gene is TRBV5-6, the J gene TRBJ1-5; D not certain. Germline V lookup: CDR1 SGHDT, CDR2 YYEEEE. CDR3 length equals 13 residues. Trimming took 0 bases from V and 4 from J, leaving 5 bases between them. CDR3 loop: CASSLAVNQPQHF. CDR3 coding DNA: TGTGCCAGCAGCTTGGCTGTTAATCAGCCCCAGCATTTT.

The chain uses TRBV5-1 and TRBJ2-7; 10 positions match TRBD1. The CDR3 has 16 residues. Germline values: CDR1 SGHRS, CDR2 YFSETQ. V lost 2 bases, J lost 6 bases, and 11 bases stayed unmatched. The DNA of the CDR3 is TGCGCCAGCAGCTTTGGCCCGGGACAGGGGTTTCGCGAGCAGTACTTC. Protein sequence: CASSFGPGQGFREQYF.

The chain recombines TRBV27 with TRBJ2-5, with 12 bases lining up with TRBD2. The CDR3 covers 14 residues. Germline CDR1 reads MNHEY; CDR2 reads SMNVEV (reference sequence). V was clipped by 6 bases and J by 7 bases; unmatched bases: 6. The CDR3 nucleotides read TGTGCCAGCAGAGAAGGACTAGCGGGGTTGACCCAGTACTTC. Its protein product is CASREGLAGLTQYF.

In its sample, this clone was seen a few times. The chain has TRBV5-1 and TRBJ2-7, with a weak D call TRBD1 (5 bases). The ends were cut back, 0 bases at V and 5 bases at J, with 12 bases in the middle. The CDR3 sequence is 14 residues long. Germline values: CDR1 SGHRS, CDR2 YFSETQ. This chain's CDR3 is CASSLEGRVNEQYF. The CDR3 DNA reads TGCGCCAGCAGCTTGGAGGGCAGGGTCAACGAGCAGTACTTC.